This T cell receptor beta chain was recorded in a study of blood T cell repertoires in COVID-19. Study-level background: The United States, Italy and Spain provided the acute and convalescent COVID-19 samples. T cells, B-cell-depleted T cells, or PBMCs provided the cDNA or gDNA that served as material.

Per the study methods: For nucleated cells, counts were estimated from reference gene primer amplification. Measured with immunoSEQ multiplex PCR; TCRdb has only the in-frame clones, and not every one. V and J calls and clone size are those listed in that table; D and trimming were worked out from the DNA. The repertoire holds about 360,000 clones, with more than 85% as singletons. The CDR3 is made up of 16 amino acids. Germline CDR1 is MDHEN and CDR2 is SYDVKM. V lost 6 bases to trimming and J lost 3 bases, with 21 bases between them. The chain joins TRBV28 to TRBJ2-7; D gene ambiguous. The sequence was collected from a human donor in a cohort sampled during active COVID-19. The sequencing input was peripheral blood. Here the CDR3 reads CASSPRLSPINYEQYF. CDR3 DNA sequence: TGTGCCAGCAGCCCAAGACTTAGTCCTATTAACTACGAGCAGTACTTC. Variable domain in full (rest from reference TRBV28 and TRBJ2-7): DVKVTQSSRYLVKRTGEKVFLECVQDMDHENMFWYRQDPGLGLRLIYFSYDVKMKEKGDIPEGYSVSREKKERFSLILESASTNQTSMYLCASSPRLSPINYEQYFGPGTRLTVT.